Presented here are 12 T cell receptor beta chains from one specimen sequenced in a study of shared clonotypes between healthy human individuals. TCRdb's table, derived via immunoSEQ multiplex PCR, lists solely in-frame clones and lacks some. The table has over a million clones, more than 95% seen once. The specimen was naive CD4+ T cells sorted from blood. Noted subset: CD45RA+ positively selected. The receptors were sampled from a man aged 30-40 years in good health.

The chain joins TRBV5-4 to TRBJ2-3; D gene unclear. Trimming took off 1 base at V and 0 bases at J, with 12 bases between the two ends. Germline values: CDR1 SGHNT, CDR2 YYREEE (reference sequence). The CDR3 extends over 16 amino acids. The CDR3 sequence: CASSLSNSRSTDTQYF. The CDR3 DNA follows: TGTGCCAGCAGCTTGTCGAATAGCAGGAGCACAGATACGCAGTATTTT.

The rearrangement uses TRBV2 and TRBJ2-3; 9 bases agree with TRBD2. The J segment lost 0 bases and the V segment lost 5 bases, leaving 6 bases of the junction unmatched. This CDR3 is built from 16 residues. Per germline, CDR1 SNHLY and CDR2 FYNNEI. The CDR3 DNA is TGTGCCAGCAGTCGAAGACTAGCGGAGAGCACAGATACGCAGTATTTT. Translating it yields CASSRRLAESTDTQYF.

For this clone: Other DNA sequences in the same sample also yield this CDR3. The chain links TRBV5-1 to TRBJ2-1, with 7 bases aligning to TRBD2. Germline CDR1 is SGHRS and CDR2 is YFSETQ. CDR3 size: 15 residues. V trimming: 0 bases; J trimming: 2 bases; junction bases outside the gene matches: 2. The CDR3 loop is CASSLGLATYNEQFF. Written as DNA, the CDR3 is TGCGCCAGCAGCTTGGGACTAGCTACCTACAATGAGCAGTTCTTC.

This chain links TRBV6-1 with TRBJ1-2; 7 bases line up with TRBD1. The junction had 3 bases not matched to a gene; V was cut back by 1 base and J by 4 bases. The CDR3 loop spans 14 amino acids. The germline V gene encodes CDR1 MNHNS and CDR2 SASEGT. The CDR3 sequence is CASSEGQGIYGYTF. In nucleotides, the CDR3 is TGTGCCAGCAGTGAAGGACAGGGAATCTATGGCTACACCTTC.

Concerning this clone itself: This CDR3 is also generated by other DNA sequences in the sample. In DNA, the CDR3 is TGTGCCAGCAGCTCCACTAGCGGGGGATCCTACGAGCAGTACTTC. This codes for CASSSTSGGSYEQYF. The rearrangement joins TRBV6-5 to TRBJ2-7; 11 nucleotides align to TRBD2. Germline V gene lookup returns CDR1 MNHEY and CDR2 SVGAGI. This CDR3 comprises 15 residues. With 6 bases clipped from V and 1 base from J, the junction kept 5 bases outside the gene matches.

The rearrangement uses TRBV30 and TRBJ2-1; no firm D call. Germline V CDR1 and CDR2: GTSNPN, SVGIG (reference sequence). The CDR3 contains 14 residues. Trimming shortened V by 1 base and J by 3 bases, and 10 bases separated the two germline ends. Here the CDR3 DNA reads TGTGCCTGGAGTGGGATAGCTTTCTACAATGAGCAGTTCTTC. Protein sequence: CAWSGIAFYNEQFF.

The chain recombines TRBV9 with TRBJ1-2, with TRBD1 identical over 10 bases. The V gene end was trimmed by 3 bases and the J gene end by 7 bases; junction bases not matched to a gene: 9. Looked up from germline, CDR1 is SGDLS and CDR2 is YYNGEE. The CDR3 is made up of 15 amino acids. The CDR3 sequence: CASSAAGWTGGGYTF. DNA of the CDR3: TGTGCCAGCAGCGCCGCCGGGTGGACAGGGGGTGGCTACACCTTC.

The rearrangement uses TRBV7-2 and TRBJ2-1, with no clear D. Trimming left V 3 bases short and J 4 bases short, with 7 bases between. Germline CDR1 and CDR2: SGHTA and FQGNSA. This CDR3 is built from 13 residues. This CDR3 reads CASSFSSYNEQFF. CDR3 coding DNA: TGTGCCAGCAGCTTTTCGAGTTACAATGAGCAGTTCTTC.

This clone was observed once. The chain couples TRBV2 to TRBJ2-5; the match to TRBD1 covers 8 bases. CDR3 size: 16 residues. The V and J ends lost 6 bases and 5 bases, in that order; junction bases with no gene match: 14. Per germline, CDR1 SNHLY and CDR2 FYNNEI. The CDR3 is CASRKRGTGRWETQYF. The CDR3 DNA follows: TGTGCCAGCAGAAAGCGCGGGACAGGTCGTTGGGAGACCCAGTACTTC.

The chain employs TRBV18 and TRBJ2-2; 8 nucleotides match TRBD2. Germline CDR1 reads KGHSH; CDR2 reads LQKENI. V trimming: 5 bases; J trimming: 4 bases; junction bases outside the gene matches: 15. The CDR3 is 18 amino acids. CDR3 in DNA: TGTGCCAGCTCAGCTTCGACTAGCGTGGGAGTCGGCACCGGGGAGCTGTTTTTT. As protein: CASSASTSVGVGTGELFF. The whole variable domain, filled in from reference TRBV18 and TRBJ2-2, reads NAGVMQNPRHLVRRRGQEARLRCSPMKGHSHVYWYRQLPEEGLKFMVYLQKENIIDESGMPKERFSAEFPKEGPSILRIQQVVRGDSAAYFCASSASTSVGVGTGELFFGEGSRLTVL.

The chain uses TRBV5-1 and TRBJ2-7, with TRBD1 matching over 7 bases. The junction had 10 bases not matched to a gene; V was cut back by 4 bases and J by 3 bases. This CDR3 has 15 amino acids. The V gene's germline CDR1 is SGHRS and CDR2 YFSETQ. Here the CDR3 DNA reads TGCGCCAGCAGCCTGGCTTCGGACAGGCGCTACGAGCAGTACTTC. Translating it yields CASSLASDRRYEQYF.

The table lists this clone with a count of one. The V and J genes are TRBV18 and TRBJ1-5, with 7 bases fitting TRBD1. J lost 7 bases, V lost 6 bases, and 6 bases had no gene match. Per germline, CDR1 KGHSH and CDR2 LQKENI. The CDR3 has 13 amino acids. The CDR3 DNA follows: TGTGCCAGCTCTCAGGGGGGAGGCCAGCCCCAGCATTTT. Translated: CASSQGGGQPQHF.